Shown below are 21 T cell receptor beta chains from a single sample sequenced in a study of shared clonotypes between healthy human individuals. This table comes from immunoSEQ multiplex PCR, and its TCRdb copy is limited to in-frame clones, with some not included. The data contain 2 million to 2.5 million clones, about 90% of them seen just once; the ten biggest clones take up roughly 0.34%. The sequenced material came from naive CD4+ T cells from PBMCs. Noted subset: CD45RA+ positively selected. The receptors stem from a man between 18 and 35 years old in good health. Some clones in this sample may be carry-over from other donors' samples.

The chain links TRBV5-4 to TRBJ2-6, with D hard to call. The length of the CDR3 is 13 residues. V dropped 6 bases and J dropped 0 bases, with 4 bases sitting between them. Looked up from germline, CDR1 is SGHNT and CDR2 is YYREEE (reference sequence). The CDR3 DNA follows: TGTGCCAGCACTCTCTCTGGGGCCAACGTCCTGACTTTC. It encodes CASTLSGANVLTF. The full variable domain, rest sourced from reference TRBV5-4 and TRBJ2-6, is ETGVTQSPTHLIKTRGQQVTLRCSSQSGHNTVSWYQQALGQGPQFIFQYYREEENGRGNFPPRFSGLQFPNYSSELNVNALELDDSALYLCASTLSGANVLTFGAGSRLTVL.

V gene TRBV14 combines with J gene TRBJ1-5; 7 nucleotides line up with TRBD1. CDR3 length equals 21 residues. The junction had 18 bases not matched to a gene; V was cut back by 1 base and J by 0 bases. Germline lookup yields CDR1 SGHDN and CDR2 FVKESK. CDR3 in DNA: TGTGCCAGCAGCCAAGCCCTGCCGGATACAGGGGTCGACTATAGCAATCAGCCCCAGCATTTT. It encodes CASSQALPDTGVDYSNQPQHF.

The V call is TRBV6-6, the J call TRBJ2-2, with 9 bases aligning to TRBD2. CDR3 size: 16 residues. J lost 6 bases, V lost 2 bases, and 7 bases had no gene match. The germline V gene has CDR1 MNHNY and CDR2 SVGAGI (reference sequence). The CDR3 sequence: CASSYGASGTSGELFF. As DNA, the CDR3 is TGTGCCAGCAGTTACGGGGCTAGCGGGACCTCCGGGGAGCTGTTTTTT.

The V call is TRBV5-1, the J call TRBJ1-2; D is perhaps TRBD1 (5 bases). CDR1 and CDR2 from the germline V gene are SGHRS and YFSETQ. CDR3 size: 13 residues. The V and J ends lost 4 bases and 4 bases respectively, with 11 bases between them. This CDR3 reads CASSQGGGYGYTF. CDR3 sequence (DNA): TGCGCCAGCAGCCAGGGTGGGGGCTATGGCTACACCTTC.

This clone was observed a single time. The chain employs TRBV5-1 and TRBJ2-3; 8 nucleotides align to TRBD1. After removal of 3 bases from V and 2 bases from J, the junction contained 8 bases not matched to a gene. The CDR3 runs 16 residues. In germline, CDR1 is SGHRS, CDR2 YFSETQ. The chain's CDR3 is CASSSYRDRNTDTQYF. CDR3 DNA: TGCGCCAGCAGCTCCTATCGGGACAGGAACACAGATACGCAGTATTTT.

This chain links TRBV28 with TRBJ1-1, with D possibly TRBD1 on 5 matching bases. V was clipped by 4 bases and J by 6 bases, with 15 bases between them. Germline V gives CDR1 MDHEN, CDR2 SYDVKM. CDR3 length equals 14 residues. Here the CDR3 reads CASSWGGFSAEAFF. The CDR3 DNA reads TGTGCCAGCAGTTGGGGGGGATTCTCGGCTGAAGCTTTCTTT. The variable domain in full, with the rest retrieved from reference TRBV28 and TRBJ1-1, is DVKVTQSSRYLVKRTGEKVFLECVQDMDHENMFWYRQDPGLGLRLIYFSYDVKMKEKGDIPEGYSVSREKKERFSLILESASTNQTSMYLCASSWGGFSAEAFFGQGTRLTVV.

The chain has TRBV11-1 and TRBJ2-1; 7 nucleotides align to TRBD2. The CDR3 totals 15 residues. Germline V gives CDR1 SGHAT, CDR2 FQDESV (reference sequence). V was clipped by 2 bases and J by 4 bases; unmatched bases: 5. CDR3 sequence: CASSLSLAEYNEQFF. CDR3 bases: TGTGCCAGCAGCTTATCGCTAGCGGAATACAATGAGCAGTTCTTC.

This clone was detected only once. The rearrangement joins TRBV2 to TRBJ1-5, with D maybe TRBD1 (5 bases). V was pared by 7 bases and J by 9 bases, with 25 bases between. The CDR3 has 16 amino acids. CDR1 is SNHLY, CDR2 FYNNEI, per germline. DNA for the CDR3: TGTGCCAGCACCCCACGAGGGGCGAGGGGCCATCGGCCCCAGCATTTT. As protein: CASTPRGARGHRPQHF.

The chain joins TRBV15 to TRBJ2-3; 8 bases align to TRBD2. The junction had 8 bases not matched to a gene; V was cut back by 1 base and J by 2 bases. CDR1 is LNHNV and CDR2 is YYDKDF in the germline V gene (reference sequence). CDR3 size: 17 residues. The CDR3 loop reads CATSRVRAGGPTDTQYF. The DNA of the CDR3 is TGTGCCACCAGCAGAGTTCGGGCGGGAGGCCCCACAGATACGCAGTATTTT.

V and J are TRBV6-6 and TRBJ1-2; D ambiguous. Germline values: CDR1 MNHNY, CDR2 SVGAGI (reference sequence). CDR3 length equals 15 residues. V lost 6 bases to trimming and J lost 0 bases, with 14 bases between them. The CDR3 is CASRDGSSANYGYTF. CDR3 in DNA: TGTGCCAGCAGGGACGGCTCCTCAGCTAACTATGGCTACACCTTC.

Worth noting for this clone: One junction end disagrees with the germline gene, perhaps due to a read error. This rearrangement joins TRBV5-1 to TRBJ1-2; 9 positions match TRBD1. The CDR3 totals 15 residues. Germline CDR1 is SGHRS and CDR2 is YFSETQ. The CDR3 coding sequence is TGCGCCAGCAGTTTGGGGACAGGGAGTGACTATGGCTACACCTTC. It codes for CASSLGTGSDYGYTF.

With respect to this clone: This same CDR3 is encoded by further DNA sequences in the sample. The genes are TRBV11-2 and TRBJ2-1, with D unresolved. This CDR3 comprises 15 residues. The V end was cut by 1 base, the J end by 0 bases, with 7 bases between. The germline V gene has CDR1 SGHAT and CDR2 FQNNGV. CDR3 DNA: TGTGCCAGCAGCTTAGGCTTAAGCTCCTACAATGAGCAGTTCTTC. This gives the protein CASSLGLSSYNEQFF.

This rearrangement joins TRBV5-1 to TRBJ1-1; D ambiguous. Trimming left V 7 bases short and J 0 bases short, with 13 bases between. CDR3 length: 14 amino acids. Germline CDR1 and CDR2: SGHRS and YFSETQ. The CDR3 loop reads CASARTFLNTEAFF. CDR3 DNA: TGCGCCAGCGCAAGGACGTTCCTGAACACTGAAGCTTTCTTT.

The rearrangement joins TRBV28 to TRBJ2-3; D is tentatively TRBD1 or TRBD2 (6 bases each). V shed 5 bases and J shed 2 bases, with 17 bases lying between them. Germline V lookup: CDR1 MDHEN, CDR2 SYDVKM. The CDR3 consists of 16 residues. The CDR3: CASSRGGGILTDTQYF. In nucleotides, the CDR3 is TGTGCCAGCAGTCGAGGAGGGGGGATTCTCACAGATACGCAGTATTTT.

J is TRBJ1-1 and V is TRBV5-1; TRBD1 aligns across 7 bases. Germline V gives CDR1 SGHRS, CDR2 YFSETQ. The CDR3 runs to 14 residues. The V gene end was trimmed by 3 bases and the J gene end by 10 bases; junction bases not matched to a gene: 12. CDR3 sequence reads: CASSSATGVGRAFF. The CDR3 nucleotides read TGCGCCAGCAGCTCGGCAACAGGGGTGGGCCGAGCTTTCTTT.

The gene calls are TRBV6-1 and TRBJ2-5; tentative D call: TRBD1 (5 bases). Germline-derived CDR1 and CDR2 are MNHNS and SASEGT. V shed 6 bases and J shed 5 bases, with 19 bases lying between them. The length of the CDR3 is 15 residues. CDR3 sequence reads: CASRTTRASRETQYF. The CDR3 bases are TGTGCCAGCAGGACCACCAGGGCCTCGCGGGAGACCCAGTACTTC.

CDR3 DNA sequence: TGTGCCTGGAGTCGAGCGGGAGGGAGCTCCTACAATGAGCAGTTCTTC. As protein: CAWSRAGGSSYNEQFF. This sequence joins TRBV30 and TRBJ2-1; 10 bases map to TRBD2. CDR1 and CDR2 from the germline V gene are GTSNPN and SVGIG (reference sequence). The CDR3 length is 16 residues. The V gene end was trimmed by 2 bases and the J gene end by 0 bases; junction bases not matched to a gene: 4.

The chain combines TRBV5-1 with TRBJ2-5, with no clear D. CDR3 length equals 14 residues. The ends were cut back, 1 base at V and 3 bases at J, with 10 bases in the middle. Germline CDR1 and CDR2: SGHRS and YFSETQ. Written as DNA, the CDR3 is TGCGCCAGCAGCTTGAGGGATAGGAAAGAGACCCAGTACTTC. Translated, it gives CASSLRDRKETQYF.

The chain recombines TRBV28 with TRBJ1-5, with D perhaps matching TRBD1 (5 bases). V lost 1 base, J lost 2 bases, and 12 bases lay in between. Germline V gives CDR1 MDHEN, CDR2 SYDVKM. This CDR3 has 16 amino acids. The CDR3 region is CASSLSSGGGNQPQHF. The CDR3 DNA is TGTGCCAGCAGTTTATCCTCGGGGGGTGGCAATCAGCCCCAGCATTTT.

The rearrangement links TRBV9 to TRBJ1-2; the D gene is possibly TRBD1 (5 bases). This CDR3 comprises 15 residues. V lost 7 bases, J lost 0 bases, and 16 bases lay in between. The V gene's germline CDR1 is SGDLS and CDR2 YYNGEE. In DNA form, the CDR3 reads TGTGCCAGCCAGAGCCCAGAGACAGCTAACTATGGCTACACCTTC. It is translated as CASQSPETANYGYTF.

The chain employs TRBV11-3 and TRBJ2-7, with TRBD1 matching 7 bases. Per germline, CDR1 SGHNT and CDR2 YENEEA. The CDR3 is 13 residues long. V trimming: 3 bases; J trimming: 7 bases; junction bases outside the gene matches: 6. CDR3 bases: TGTGCCAGCAGCTTTAACAGGGGTGAGGAGCAGTACTTC. Protein: CASSFNRGEEQYF. Full variable domain (remainder filled in from reference TRBV11-3 and TRBJ2-7): EAGVVQSPRYKIIEKKQPVAFWCNPISGHNTLYWYLQNLGQGPELLIRYENEEAVDDSQLPKDRFSAERLKGVDSTLKIQPAELGDSAVYLCASSFNRGEEQYFGPGTRLTVT.